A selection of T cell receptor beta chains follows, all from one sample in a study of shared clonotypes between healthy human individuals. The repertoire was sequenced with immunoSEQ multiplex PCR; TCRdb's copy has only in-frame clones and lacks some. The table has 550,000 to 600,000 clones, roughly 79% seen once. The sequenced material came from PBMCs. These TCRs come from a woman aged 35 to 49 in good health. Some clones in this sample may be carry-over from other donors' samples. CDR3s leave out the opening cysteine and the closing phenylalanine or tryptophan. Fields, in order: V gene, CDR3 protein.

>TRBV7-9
ASSRTDNQPQH
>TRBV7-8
ASSSLGLAAPYEQY
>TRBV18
ASSPGQGRDTEAF
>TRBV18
ASSPPGTRSTDTQY
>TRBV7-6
ASSPGTGGSYEQY
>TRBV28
ATSSVRDRGTSGQGNEQF
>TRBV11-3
ASSLGLAGSSYNEQF
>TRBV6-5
ARSWDANSYNSPLH
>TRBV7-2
ASSPSRGTDTQY
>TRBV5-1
ASSPYSQGYEQY
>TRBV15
ATSRYRGGSTDTQY
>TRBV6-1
ASSEVGRQETQY
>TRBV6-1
ASSLAGGPHEQY
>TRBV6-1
ASSEHGYRGRN
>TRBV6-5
ASTPDREPTKQY
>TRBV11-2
ASSHRLAGDGTDTQY
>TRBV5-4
ASSLGRISYEQY
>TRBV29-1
SGGRTRNTGELF
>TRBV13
ASSLFQGANIQY
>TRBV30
ASHSNFNEKLF
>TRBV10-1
ASGPSGRYEQY
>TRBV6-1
ASSEARSESSYEQY
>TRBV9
ASSVEGVGPQETQY
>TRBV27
ASSSEPGLQPQH
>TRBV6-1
ASSGVAGADTQY
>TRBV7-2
ASSLVAVSDTQY
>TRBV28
ASSTQRRNGQETQY
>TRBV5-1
ASSSGQVATEAF
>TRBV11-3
ASSPTLGQGGQPQH
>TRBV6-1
ASSGLGVYEQY
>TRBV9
ASSGQGAMNTEAF
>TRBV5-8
ASSFLKKTVYEQY
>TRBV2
ASSTIGGYTEAF
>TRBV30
AWSVGGSEKLF
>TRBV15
ATRGGTGDYEQY
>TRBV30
AWSGGGSSETQY